These 11 T cell receptor beta chains were sequenced from one sample in a study of blood T cells in healthy people across ages. Alongside a J-beta primer mix, a sample-barcoded 5' primer served in a second PCR lasting 7 to 11 cycles. MiXCR was run by TCRdb on the 5' RACE reads, yielding one entry per CDR3 protein. The table shows about 600,000 distinct CDR3 sequences, with around half occurring only once. The sequenced sample consisted of blood. All receptors come from a man aged 80 or over in good health.

The CDR3 protein is CASSARGTTRGTGELFF. The CDR3 nucleotides read TGTGCCAGCAGCGCCAGGGGGACAACTAGGGGCACCGGGGAGCTGTTTTTT. This sequence joins TRBV9 and TRBJ2-2, with 7 nucleotides matching TRBD1. This CDR3 is built from 17 residues. CDR1 is SGDLS and CDR2 is YYNGEE in the germline V gene. The V segment lost 3 bases and the J segment 4 bases; nucleotides outside the gene matches: 12.

The V gene is TRBV28, the J gene TRBJ2-6; D might be TRBD1 (5 bases). Germline V gene data show CDR1 as MDHEN and CDR2 as SYDVKM. The V gene lost 1 base and the J gene lost 5 bases, with 9 bases spanning the gap. The CDR3 covers 15 residues. The CDR3 region is CASSLSGQRANVLTF. CDR3 DNA sequence: TGTGCCAGCAGTTTATCAGGGCAAAGGGCCAACGTCCTGACTTTC.

The V gene is TRBV13, the J gene TRBJ1-1; D possibly corresponds to TRBD1 (5 bases). The germline V and J ends were trimmed by 4 bases and 7 bases, with 13 bases remaining between them. Germline CDR1 and CDR2: PRHDT and FYEKMQ (reference sequence). This CDR3 is 13 amino acids long. CDR3 in DNA: TGTGCCAGCAGCTCCCTTGGGACCCTTGAAGCTTTCTTT. It specifies CASSSLGTLEAFF. Based on the CDR3 plus reference TRBV13 and TRBJ1-1, the full variable domain is AAGVIQSPRHLIKEKRETATLKCYPIPRHDTVYWYQQGPGQDPQFLISFYEKMQSDKGSIPDRFSAQQFSDYHSELNMSSLELGDSALYFCASSSLGTLEAFFGQGTRLTVV.

V is TRBV7-2 and J is TRBJ2-7, with D maybe TRBD2 (5 bases). The end of the DNA is better explained by TRBJ2-5, so the J call may be wrong. This CDR3 contains 15 residues. Germline CDR1 and CDR2: SGHTA and FQGNSA. Here the CDR3 DNA reads TGTGCCAGCAGCAGCGAACAGAGGGTTGGGGAGACCCAGTACTTC. It yields the protein CASSSEQRVGETQYF.

The V and J genes are TRBV29-1 and TRBJ2-7, with D hard to call. There are 11 residues in the CDR3. The V end lost 4 bases, the J end lost 6 bases, and 10 bases lay between the germline ends. Germline lookup yields CDR1 SQVTM and CDR2 ANQGSEA. The CDR3 spells CSVVRTREQYF. Written as DNA, the CDR3 is TGCAGCGTTGTTCGGACCCGCGAGCAGTACTTC.

This clonotype was seen more than once but under ten times. The chain combines TRBV4-3 with TRBJ1-2; D is unclear. The CDR3 sequence is 14 residues long. The V gene's germline CDR1 is LGHNA and CDR2 YSLEER. V was pared by 4 bases and J by 4 bases, with 13 bases between. The CDR3 nucleotides read TGCGCCAGCAGCCCCACCTCGACCGGCTATGGCTACACCTTC. Translation: CASSPTSTGYGYTF.

The V and J genes are TRBV3-1 and TRBJ2-3; D possibly corresponds to TRBD2 (5 bases). The V end was cut by 5 bases, the J end by 8 bases, with 11 bases between. The CDR3 runs 12 residues. Germline CDR1 is LGHDT and CDR2 is YNNKEL (reference sequence). CDR3 sequence reads: CASSSGEGTQYF. The CDR3 DNA reads as TGTGCCAGCAGCTCCGGAGAGGGTACGCAGTATTTT.

The V gene is TRBV6-2 or TRBV6-3, the J gene TRBJ2-7, with 9 positions matching TRBD2. This CDR3 contains 15 residues. J lost 7 bases, V lost 0 bases, and 7 bases had no gene match. Germline V gene data show CDR1 as MNHEY and CDR2 as SVGEGT. CDR3 amino acids: CASSYSTSGVGEQYF. The CDR3 region has the DNA TGTGCCAGCAGTTACTCGACTAGCGGAGTAGGGGAGCAGTACTTC.

The V call is TRBV3-1, the J call TRBJ2-3; D is unresolved. Trimming removed 1 base at V and 5 bases at J, with 10 bases between. The CDR3 covers 14 residues. The germline V gene encodes CDR1 LGHDT and CDR2 YNNKEL (reference sequence). Here the CDR3 reads CASSQGDLRDTQYF. The CDR3 coding sequence is TGTGCCAGCAGCCAAGGTGACTTACGAGATACGCAGTATTTT.

This clonotype was counted once. The chain's CDR3 is CASSAGDSGSFNEQFF. The DNA of the CDR3 is TGTGCCAGCAGCGCCGGTGATAGCGGGAGCTTCAATGAGCAGTTCTTC. The gene calls are TRBV9 and TRBJ2-1; 9 nucleotides match TRBD2. The germline gives CDR1 SGDLS, CDR2 YYNGEE. After removal of 3 bases from V and 6 bases from J, the junction contained 10 bases not matched to a gene. The CDR3 totals 16 residues.

This clonotype came up once. The rearrangement uses TRBV12-3 or TRBV12-4 and TRBJ1-2, with D hard to call. Trimming cost V 3 bases and J 0 bases, with 2 bases left between them. The CDR3 runs to 12 residues. The CDR3 here is CASSFTNYGYTF. The CDR3 DNA reads as TGTGCCAGCAGTTTCACTAACTATGGCTACACCTTC.